The 30 T cell receptor beta chains reported below all come from one sample, sequenced in a study of T-cell reconstitution after alpha-beta-depleted transplantation in children. Using unique molecular identifiers, the investigators prepared the TCRbeta library. TCRdb re-analysed the PCR reads in MiXCR, keeping a single row per CDR3 protein. The table includes 98,000 or so distinct CDR3 sequences, about 6.4% detected once. This sample comprised PBMCs, mostly from graft donor cells, obtained 360 days after TCRalphabeta/CD19-depleted stem cell transplant. The receptors shown here come from a male patient aged 2 to 10 who had a stem cell transplant for acute lymphoblastic leukemia, so the T cells may come from the graft donor.

The genes are TRBV4-2 and TRBJ2-7, with TRBD2 matching 7 bases. V lost 3 bases to trimming and J lost 5 bases; unmatched junction nucleotides: 10. Germline CDR1 and CDR2: LGHNA and YNFKEQ. The CDR3 runs to 15 residues. The CDR3 is CASSQGRGSKNEQYF. CDR3 nucleotides: TGTGCCAGCAGCCAGGGGCGGGGGTCGAAAAACGAGCAGTACTTC.

This clonotype has at least ten counts. The CDR3 loop reads CASSQTGGRLEQYF. In nucleotides, the CDR3 is TGCGCCAGCAGCCAAACAGGGGGCAGACTCGAGCAGTACTTC. The chain has TRBV5-1 and TRBJ2-7; 9 nucleotides match TRBD1. V lost 4 bases, J lost 6 bases, and 8 bases stayed unmatched. The V gene's germline CDR1 is SGHRS and CDR2 YFSETQ. The CDR3 has 14 amino acids.

This clonotype was seen a few times. CDR3 DNA sequence: TGTGCCAGCTCACCACGGACCCTGAATCAGCCCCAGCATTTT. Residues: CASSPRTLNQPQHF. This chain joins TRBV18 and TRBJ1-5; D is unclear. The CDR3 has 14 residues. Trimming removed 1 base at V and 4 bases at J, with 8 bases between. Per germline, CDR1 KGHSH and CDR2 LQKENI.

The table lists this clonotype with many counts. The genes are TRBV27 and TRBJ2-7; 7 nucleotides align to TRBD1. The CDR3 spans 13 residues. Germline trimming cut 3 bases from V and 3 bases from J; bases unmatched to any gene: 2. Germline loops: CDR1 MNHEY, CDR2 SMNVEV (reference sequence). The CDR3 bases are TGTGCCAGCAGTTTGACAGGGATCTACGAGCAGTACTTC. Protein sequence: CASSLTGIYEQYF.

The table lists this clonotype with many counts. CDR3 bases: TGTGCCACCAGTGACAGGGGCAGGGAGACCCAGTACTTC. This translates into CATSDRGRETQYF. The rearrangement uses TRBV24-1 and TRBJ2-5; D may be TRBD1 (6 bases). The CDR3 is made up of 13 amino acids. Germline CDR1 is KGHDR and CDR2 is SFDVKD. Trimming removed 4 bases from V and 5 bases from J, with 10 bases in between.

The chain links TRBV4-2 to TRBJ1-4, with D unresolved. V lost 5 bases to trimming and J lost 1 base, with 11 bases between them. Per germline, CDR1 LGHNA and CDR2 YNFKEQ. The CDR3 has 15 amino acids. CDR3 nucleotide sequence: TGTGCCAGCAGCGCGGCAGGTTTAACTAATGAAAAACTGTTTTTT. It is translated as CASSAAGLTNEKLFF.

This clonotype was picked up many times. V gene TRBV7-9 combines with J gene TRBJ2-2; no clear D. Per germline, CDR1 SEHNR and CDR2 FQNEAQ (reference sequence). The CDR3 spans 11 residues. Trimming left V 9 bases short and J 1 base short, with 3 bases between. Written as DNA, the CDR3 is TGTGCCAGAGGGAACACCGGGGAGCTGTTTTTT. Translating gives CARGNTGELFF.

This clonotype appeared a few times. The J gene is TRBJ1-2, the V gene TRBV6-5, with 8 bases lining up with TRBD1. The ends lost 6 bases at V and 8 bases at J; junction bases unmatched: 5. The CDR3 is made up of 12 amino acids. CDR1 is MNHEY and CDR2 is SVGAGI in the germline V gene. CDR3 in amino acids: CASRRTGNGYTF. The CDR3 coding sequence is TGTGCCAGCAGGCGGACAGGGAACGGCTACACCTTC.

In its sample, this clonotype was seen many times. J is TRBJ2-1 and V is TRBV20-1; the D gene is possibly TRBD1 (5 bases). There are 14 residues in the CDR3. The V gene lost 5 bases and the J gene lost 4 bases, with 15 bases spanning the gap. Per germline, CDR1 DFQATT and CDR2 SNEGSKA (reference sequence). CDR3 protein: CSAEERKGYNEQFF. DNA for the CDR3: TGCAGTGCTGAGGAGAGGAAGGGGTACAATGAGCAGTTCTTC.

This clonotype has a count of ten or more. This rearrangement joins TRBV15 to TRBJ2-5; D is unclear. V was pared by 1 base and J by 4 bases, with 7 bases between. This CDR3 has 13 amino acids. Germline values: CDR1 LNHNV, CDR2 YYDKDF (reference sequence). The CDR3 DNA is TGTGCCACCAGCAGAGGCGCCTTAGAGACCCAGTACTTC. Translating gives CATSRGALETQYF.

The rearrangement joins TRBV7-9 to TRBJ2-7; 7 nucleotides line up with TRBD1. The germline V gene has CDR1 SEHNR and CDR2 FQNEAQ (reference sequence). There are 16 residues in the CDR3. Trimming took 0 bases from V and 2 from J; bases not matched to a gene: 7. In DNA, the CDR3 is TGTGCCAGCAGCTTAGCGGATGAGACAGGGCCCTACGAGCAGTACTTC. This gives the protein CASSLADETGPYEQYF.

This clonotype has a count of ten or more. The rearrangement links TRBV29-1 to TRBJ1-1, with a possible D match to TRBD1 (6 bases). The CDR3 is 13 residues long. V was pared by 6 bases and J by 0 bases, with 11 bases between. Germline assignment: CDR1 SQVTM and CDR2 ANQGSEA. CDR3 nucleotide sequence: TGCAGCGTGAGTGGGGGGCTGAACACTGAAGCTTTCTTT. It translates to CSVSGGLNTEAFF. The full variable domain, completed using reference TRBV29-1 and TRBJ1-1, is SAVISQKPSRDICQRGTSLTIQCQVDSQVTMMFWYRQQPGQSLTLIATANQGSEATYESGFVIDKFPISRPNLTFSTLTVSNMSPEDSSIYLCSVSGGLNTEAFFGQGTRLTVV.

The CDR3 DNA sequence: TGTGCCAGCAGCTTGGGGCCTCGTAACACTGAAGCTTTCTTT. It translates to CASSLGPRNTEAFF. The V gene is TRBV5-8, the J gene TRBJ1-1; D gene uncertain. Germline V gives CDR1 SGHTS, CDR2 YDEGEE. The CDR3 sequence is 14 residues long. Deletions cut 0 bases from V and 2 bases from J, with 8 bases between.

This clonotype was seen just once. This chain joins TRBV20-1 and TRBJ2-5; D remains ambiguous. The CDR3 contains 11 residues. From germline, CDR1 is DFQATT and CDR2 SNEGSKA (reference sequence). With 5 bases removed from V and 5 bases from J, the gap between germline ends came to 9 bases. As DNA, the CDR3 is TGCAGTGCTCAGAGATCGGAGACCCAGTACTTC. Protein sequence: CSAQRSETQYF.

This clonotype was counted a few times. This chain uses TRBV7-6 with TRBJ2-3; 7 positions agree with TRBD2. Per the germline V gene, CDR1 is SGHVS and CDR2 is FNYEAQ. The CDR3 runs 18 residues. J lost 9 bases, V lost 4 bases, and 22 bases had no gene match. CDR3 nucleotides: TGTGCCAGCAGCTCCCTTCCCGGGGCTAGCGGACCGATGGGCACGCAGTATTTT. Its protein is CASSSLPGASGPMGTQYF.

This chain joins TRBV9 and TRBJ2-5; 11 bases match TRBD2. The V gene end was trimmed by 3 bases and the J gene end by 1 base; junction bases not matched to a gene: 2. Germline lookup yields CDR1 SGDLS and CDR2 YYNGEE. CDR3 length: 15 residues. The CDR3 region is CASSAGTSGQETQYF. CDR3 nucleotide sequence: TGTGCCAGCAGCGCCGGGACTAGCGGCCAAGAGACCCAGTACTTC.

This clonotype came up many times. The V and J genes are TRBV9 and TRBJ2-2; maybe TRBD1 (5 bases). Germline-derived CDR1 and CDR2 are SGDLS and YYNGEE. Trimming pared 4 bases from V and 1 base from J, leaving 20 bases between. This CDR3 has 18 residues. CDR3 loop: CASSRQTNPSKNTGELFF. CDR3 in DNA: TGTGCCAGCAGCAGACAGACGAATCCTTCCAAGAACACCGGGGAGCTGTTTTTT.

This clonotype came up once. It may be a read error: a sequence one base away is much more abundant. The gene calls are TRBV10-3 and TRBJ2-3; 8 bases are shared with TRBD1. Germline values: CDR1 ENHRY, CDR2 SYGVKD. The V and J ends lost 2 bases and 6 bases, in that order; junction bases with no gene match: 13. CDR3 length: 17 residues. CDR3 sequence (DNA): TGTGCCATCAGTGAGCAAAGCTCGGACAGGGAGCCGGATACGCAGTATTTT. Residues: CAISEQSSDREPDTQYF.

This clonotype showed up many times. CDR3 residues: CASSLGTPYEQYF. In DNA, the CDR3 is TGCGCCAGCAGCTTGGGGACACCCTACGAGCAGTACTTC. This chain joins TRBV5-1 and TRBJ2-7, with D perhaps matching TRBD1 (5 bases). Germline-derived CDR1 and CDR2 are SGHRS and YFSETQ. This CDR3 has 13 amino acids. Between the trimmed V and J ends, which lost 0 bases and 2 bases, there was a span of 6 bases.

This clonotype has just a few counts. The CDR3 reads CASSYRTDNYGYTF. The CDR3 nucleotides read TGTGCCAGCAGTTACCGGACAGATAACTATGGCTACACCTTC. The chain joins TRBV6-5 to TRBJ1-2; D is perhaps TRBD1 (6 bases). Germline V gene data show CDR1 as MNHEY and CDR2 as SVGAGI. CDR3 length equals 14 residues. With 2 bases removed from V and 1 base from J, the gap between germline ends came to 8 bases.

Many counts were recorded for this clonotype. V gene TRBV4-3 combines with J gene TRBJ1-5; D might be TRBD1 (6 bases). The CDR3 loop spans 15 amino acids. CDR1 is LGHNA, CDR2 YSLEER, per germline. The ends were cut back, 4 bases at V and 1 base at J, with 11 bases in the middle. The CDR3: CASSREGGSNQPQHF. The DNA of the CDR3 is TGCGCCAGCAGCCGGGAGGGGGGGAGCAATCAGCCCCAGCATTTT.

The rearrangement links TRBV21-1 to TRBJ2-4; the DNA was not compared with TRBD1, the D call given in the table. TRBV21-1 constitutes a pseudogene. The CDR3 has 16 amino acids. In nucleotides, the CDR3 is TGTGCCAGCAGCAAAGACAGGGTTGGAGCCAAAAACATTCAGTACTTC. Its protein product is CASSKDRVGAKNIQYF.

There are many counts of this clonotype. V and J are TRBV9 and TRBJ2-1; TRBD2 is a possible D gene (5 bases). In germline, CDR1 is SGDLS, CDR2 YYNGEE. The CDR3 extends over 14 amino acids. Trimming shortened V by 0 bases and J by 9 bases, and 13 bases separated the two germline ends. This CDR3 is CASSVAGRGGEQFF. In DNA form, the CDR3 reads TGTGCCAGCAGCGTAGCTGGGAGAGGTGGTGAGCAGTTCTTC.

Comment on this clonotype: An end of the junction does not agree with germline; a read error may underlie this. The chain joins TRBV13 to TRBJ2-1; the match to TRBD2 covers 11 bases. The CDR3 is made up of 16 amino acids. The germline gives CDR1 PRHDT, CDR2 FYEKMQ (reference sequence). In DNA, the CDR3 is TGTTCCAGCAGCTTCGGTTGGACTAGCGGGCACAATGAGCAGTTCTTC. It is translated as CSSSFGWTSGHNEQFF.

This clonotype was seen only a few times. The rearrangement joins TRBV6-2 or TRBV6-3 to TRBJ1-5; TRBD1 might be the D (5 bases). Germline V gives CDR1 MNHEY, CDR2 SVGEGT. The germline V and J ends were trimmed by 5 bases and 6 bases, with 14 bases remaining between them. This CDR3 region has 14 residues. CDR3 coding DNA: TGTGCCAGCAGTGAACGGACACCATCTCAGCCCCAGCATTTT. Translated: CASSERTPSQPQHF.

This clonotype occurred many times. The chain is built from TRBV12-3 or TRBV12-4 and TRBJ1-5; D not certain. This CDR3 contains 16 residues. Deletions cut 5 bases from V and 2 bases from J, with 16 bases between. This CDR3 is CASSHSPRGRNQPQHF. The CDR3 DNA sequence: TGTGCCAGCAGTCACAGTCCCCGAGGGCGCAATCAGCCCCAGCATTTT.

This clonotype was seen many times. This chain uses TRBV18 with TRBJ1-1; 9 positions match TRBD1. Germline assignment: CDR1 KGHSH and CDR2 LQKENI. V trimming: 3 bases; J trimming: 5 bases; junction bases outside the gene matches: 7. The CDR3 runs to 15 residues. The CDR3: CASSPRTGDGTEAFF. In DNA, the CDR3 is TGTGCCAGCTCACCCCGGACAGGGGACGGGACTGAAGCTTTCTTT.

This clonotype was seen repeatedly, ten times or more. This chain links TRBV11-2 with TRBJ1-2; no reliable D call. The CDR3 loop spans 13 amino acids. Per germline, CDR1 SGHAT and CDR2 FQNNGV. With 0 bases removed from V and 7 bases from J, the gap between germline ends came to 9 bases. Here the CDR3 DNA reads TGTGCCAGCAGCTTAGAAGGGTTGGGTGGCTACACCTTC. This gives the protein CASSLEGLGGYTF. The variable domain in full, completed from reference TRBV11-2 and TRBJ1-2, reads EAGVAQSPRYKIIEKRQSVAFWCNPISGHATLYWYQQILGQGPKLLIQFQNNGVVDDSQLPKDRFSAERLKGVDSTLKIQPAKLEDSAVYLCASSLEGLGGYTFGSGTRLTVV.

This clonotype was observed at least ten times. The CDR3 DNA sequence: TGTGCCAGCAGTCAAAGCCCCGGGAGGAATGAGCAGTTCTTC. Its translation is CASSQSPGRNEQFF. The rearrangement joins TRBV6-2 or TRBV6-3 to TRBJ2-1; the match to TRBD2 covers 7 bases. Germline CDR1 and CDR2: MNHEY and SVGEGT. V shed 5 bases and J 7 bases; nucleotides not matched to a gene: 8. The CDR3 runs to 14 residues.

This clonotype was seen a few times. J is TRBJ2-1 and V is TRBV6-8; 9 nucleotides match TRBD1. The CDR3 is 17 residues long. Per germline, CDR1 MNHGY and CDR2 SAAAGT. Trimming took 7 bases from V and 2 from J; bases not matched to a gene: 12. The CDR3 reads CASTRRSGTGTYNEQFF. CDR3 bases: TGTGCCAGCACTAGGCGGTCCGGGACAGGGACCTACAATGAGCAGTTCTTC.